This TCR beta chain was captured in a study of blood T cell repertoires in COVID-19. Only in-frame clones appear in the TCRdb table, and some are missing; sequencing was by immunoSEQ multiplex PCR. The profile covers 250,000 to 300,000 clones, with approximately 84% appearing a single time and roughly 3.1% taken by the ten largest. This clone has only a few counts. Sequences were obtained from PBMCs or T cells enriched from blood (not recorded which). This TCR was sampled from a man aged 50 to 60 who had recovered from COVID-19.

The CDR3, as DNA: TGTGCCAGCAGCTATGGACAGGGGTCGGGTCAGCCCCAGCATTTT. Translated: CASSYGQGSGQPQHF. The chain links TRBV7-9 to TRBJ1-5; 9 positions agree with TRBD1. After removal of 4 bases from V and 6 bases from J, the junction contained 7 bases not matched to a gene. In germline, CDR1 is SEHNR, CDR2 FQNEAQ (reference sequence). This CDR3 has 15 residues.